This TCR beta chain derives from a study of cytomegalovirus exposure and HLA in healthy donors. Study results and limitations: Previous analysis showed most TCR beta V segments were productive about 87% or about 30% of the time.

The germline CDR1 and CDR2 sequences are SGHTA and FQGTGA. The CDR3 runs to 15 residues. The V gene lost 0 bases and the J gene lost 6 bases, with 12 bases spanning the gap. Primers: 60 Vbeta forward and 13 Jbeta reverse. The method was immunoSEQ multiplex PCR; TCRdb's version includes in-frame clones alone and lacks a portion of them. The sample gives 150,000 to 200,000 clones, around four fifths of which show up once; about 0.8% is in the top ten. Worth noting for this clone: Its antigen is not known.

The rearrangement joins TRBV7-3 to TRBJ2-1; D may be TRBD2 (6 bases). Source material: PBMCs. The clonotype was recovered from a woman aged 18-35 years in good health and CMV-seronegative. The DNA for the CDR3 is TGTGCCAGCAGCTTAACTGTGTTGGGGGGCAATGAGCAGTTCTTC. It encodes CASSLTVLGGNEQFF.